This entry lists 23 T cell receptor beta chains sequenced from one sample in a study of blood T cell repertoires in COVID-19. The method was immunoSEQ multiplex PCR; TCRdb's version includes in-frame clones alone and lacks a portion of them. Of approximately 300,000 clones detected, around 88% appear once; the ten largest clones hold 1.2%. The sequenced sample was peripheral blood. Every receptor here comes from a woman aged 45-60 years with acute or convalescent COVID-19.

This rearrangement joins TRBV3-1 (or the pseudogene TRBV3-2) to TRBJ2-2, with a tentative D call TRBD2 (6 bases). Germline values: CDR1 LGHDT, CDR2 YNNKEL (reference sequence). The CDR3 runs 14 residues. V was cut by 7 bases and J by 5 bases, with 14 bases left in between. CDR3 protein: CASIIGGGTGELFF. As DNA, the CDR3 is TGTGCCAGCATTATTGGTGGAGGGACCGGGGAGCTGTTTTTT.

The chain employs TRBV5-1 and TRBJ1-2; the D gene is possibly TRBD1 (5 bases). The germline V and J ends were trimmed by 0 bases and 5 bases, with 11 bases remaining between them. The CDR3 runs to 14 residues. Germline V CDR1 and CDR2: SGHRS, YFSETQ. CDR3 region: CASSLAPTEYGYTF. The CDR3 DNA sequence: TGCGCCAGCAGCTTGGCCCCGACAGAGTATGGCTACACCTTC.

The V call is TRBV19, the J call TRBJ1-5; D is uncertain. The V end was cut by 1 base, the J end by 2 bases, with 9 bases between. In germline, CDR1 is LNHDA, CDR2 SQIVND (reference sequence). The CDR3 is 15 residues long. The CDR3 loop is CASSIGRDGNQPQHF. The CDR3 bases are TGTGCCAGTAGTATAGGACGGGATGGCAATCAGCCCCAGCATTTT.

CDR3 nucleotides: TGTGCCAGCAGTGATGCGAGCGGGGGGACGAATACGCAGTATTTT. It specifies CASSDASGGTNTQYF. The rearrangement uses TRBV6-4 and TRBJ2-3; 9 nucleotides line up with TRBD2. The CDR3 totals 15 residues. From germline, CDR1 is MRHNA and CDR2 SNTAGT. The junction had 8 bases not matched to a gene; V was cut back by 3 bases and J by 7 bases.

CDR3 region: CASSLMQGQGDEQYF. The CDR3 DNA reads as TGTGCCAGCAGCTTAATGCAGGGACAGGGGGACGAGCAGTACTTC. This chain uses TRBV7-6 with TRBJ2-7; TRBD1 aligns across 11 bases. The CDR3 loop spans 15 amino acids. After removal of 2 bases from V and 5 bases from J, the junction contained 5 bases not matched to a gene. Germline V lookup: CDR1 SGHVS, CDR2 FNYEAQ.

The V and J genes are TRBV5-5 and TRBJ1-1; D gene uncertain. Germline assignment: CDR1 SGHKS and CDR2 YYEKEE (reference sequence). Deletions cut 0 bases from V and 5 bases from J, with 11 bases between. The CDR3 runs to 14 residues. The CDR3 spells CASSLVLRLTEAFF. The CDR3 DNA reads as TGTGCCAGCAGCTTGGTACTGCGGTTGACTGAAGCTTTCTTT.

The rearrangement uses TRBV5-1 and TRBJ1-2, with D possibly matching TRBD1 (5 bases). The CDR3 covers 14 residues. The V end was cut by 4 bases, the J end by 2 bases, with 12 bases between. The germline V gene encodes CDR1 SGHRS and CDR2 YFSETQ. CDR3 loop: CASSDDRTNYGYTF. In DNA, the CDR3 is TGCGCCAGCAGCGACGACAGAACCAACTATGGCTACACCTTC.

The gene calls are TRBV27 and TRBJ1-1; D call uncertain. Per the germline V gene, CDR1 is MNHEY and CDR2 is SMNVEV (reference sequence). The CDR3 extends over 17 amino acids. Trimming cost V 10 bases and J 1 base, with 25 bases left between them. Written as DNA, the CDR3 is TGTGCCACCCGAGTGAGGGCCCTGAGTGTTTCGAACACTGAAGCTTTCTTT. Its translation: CATRVRALSVSNTEAFF.

V and J are TRBV5-1 and TRBJ2-2; 7 bases match TRBD1. The CDR3 has 15 amino acids. Unmatched junction bases numbered 9, after V lost 5 bases and J lost 5 bases. Germline lookup yields CDR1 SGHRS and CDR2 YFSETQ. This CDR3 reads CASRAGTATTGELFF. CDR3 in DNA: TGCGCCAGCAGGGCCGGGACAGCCACTACCGGGGAGCTGTTTTTT.

This chain joins TRBV6-5 and TRBJ1-1, with 9 bases identical to TRBD1. The V gene end was trimmed by 6 bases and the J gene end by 11 bases; junction bases not matched to a gene: 10. Germline CDR1 and CDR2: MNHEY and SVGAGI. There are 13 residues in the CDR3. In DNA form, the CDR3 reads TGTGCCAGCAGACTCGGGACAGGGCCGGACGCTTTCTTT. Its translation: CASRLGTGPDAFF.

The table lists this clone with a few counts. The V gene is TRBV30, the J gene TRBJ1-5; 7 bases fit TRBD1. CDR1 GTSNPN and CDR2 SVGIG come from the germline V gene (reference sequence). The CDR3 totals 14 residues. Germline trimming cut 2 bases from V and 4 bases from J; bases unmatched to any gene: 5. CDR3 protein: CAWSPDRENQPQHF. CDR3 DNA: TGTGCCTGGAGTCCCGACAGGGAGAATCAGCCCCAGCATTTT.

The V and J genes are TRBV28 and TRBJ1-2; 8 positions agree with TRBD1. Germline CDR1 is MDHEN and CDR2 is SYDVKM. With 7 bases clipped from V and 9 bases from J, the junction kept 7 bases outside the gene matches. The CDR3 contains 12 residues. CDR3: CASMAGGHRYTF. CDR3 nucleotides: TGTGCCAGCATGGCAGGGGGCCATCGCTACACCTTC.

This chain uses TRBV7-2 with TRBJ2-3; maybe TRBD1 (6 bases). CDR1 SGHTA and CDR2 FQGNSA come from the germline V gene. The CDR3 loop spans 14 amino acids. The ends were cut back, 2 bases at V and 3 bases at J, with 9 bases in the middle. This CDR3 is CASSLNRETDTQYF. CDR3 DNA: TGTGCCAGCAGCTTAAACAGGGAGACAGATACGCAGTATTTT.

This chain joins TRBV11-2 and TRBJ1-1; the D is unclear. CDR3 length equals 14 residues. Germline V gene data show CDR1 as SGHAT and CDR2 as FQNNGV. The ends were cut back, 5 bases at V and 1 base at J, with 11 bases in the middle. The CDR3, as DNA: TGTGCCAGCAGCGCAAGAAAGCAGAACACTGAAGCTTTCTTT. Translating gives CASSARKQNTEAFF. Full variable domain (rest looked up from reference TRBV11-2 and TRBJ1-1): EAGVAQSPRYKIIEKRQSVAFWCNPISGHATLYWYQQILGQGPKLLIQFQNNGVVDDSQLPKDRFSAERLKGVDSTLKIQPAKLEDSAVYLCASSARKQNTEAFFGQGTRLTVV.

The table lists this clone with a count of one. The V call is TRBV28, the J call TRBJ2-7; TRBD1 agrees at 7 bases. Trimming cost V 3 bases and J 2 bases; bases outside gene matches: 4. The CDR3 is 14 residues long. CDR1 and CDR2 (germline): MDHEN, SYDVKM. The CDR3 nucleotides read TGTGCCAGCAGTTTGCAGGGACAGCCCTACGAGCAGTACGTC. It encodes CASSLQGQPYEQYV.

CDR3 amino acids: CATRAGANNQPQHF. CDR3 DNA: TGTGCCACCAGAGCAGGGGCGAACAATCAGCCCCAGCATTTT. V usage is TRBV15 and J usage is TRBJ1-5, with D possibly TRBD1 on 6 matching bases. Trimming left V 6 bases short and J 3 bases short, with 12 bases between. The CDR3 has 14 amino acids. The germline CDR1 and CDR2 sequences are LNHNV and YYDKDF (reference sequence).

This rearrangement joins TRBV24-1 to TRBJ1-2; 7 bases are a match to TRBD1. There are 12 residues in the CDR3. V lost 6 bases and J lost 3; bases outside the gene matches: 0. CDR1 and CDR2 (germline): KGHDR, SFDVKD. The CDR3 region has the DNA TGTGCCACCAGTACAGGGGACTATGGCTACACCTTC. It is translated as CATSTGDYGYTF.

The chain links TRBV2 to TRBJ2-3; a weak D match, TRBD2 (6 bases). Germline V gives CDR1 SNHLY, CDR2 FYNNEI. The germline V and J ends were trimmed by 6 bases and 1 base, with 20 bases remaining between them. This CDR3 region has 17 residues. Here the CDR3 reads CASRPGATIGGTDTQYF. CDR3 bases: TGTGCCAGCAGGCCGGGAGCCACTATTGGGGGCACAGATACGCAGTATTTT. Using reference TRBV2 and TRBJ2-3 for the parts outside the CDR3, the full variable domain is EPEVTQTPSHQVTQMGQEVILRCVPISNHLYFYWYRQILGQKVEFLVSFYNNEISEKSEIFDDQFSVERPDGSNFTLKIRSTKLEDSAMYFCASRPGATIGGTDTQYFGPGTRLTVL.

The chain is built from TRBV30 and TRBJ1-5; D is perhaps TRBD1 (6 bases). CDR1 and CDR2 from the germline V gene are GTSNPN and SVGIG (reference sequence). This CDR3 is 17 amino acids long. V lost 0 bases to trimming and J lost 5 bases, with 20 bases between them. CDR3 loop: CAWSVVRTERGDQPQHF. In DNA, the CDR3 is TGTGCCTGGAGTGTAGTTAGGACAGAGAGGGGAGATCAGCCCCAGCATTTT.

The V call is TRBV6-6, the J call TRBJ2-2; TRBD1 matches 7 bases. Germline V gene data show CDR1 as MNHNY and CDR2 as SVGAGI (reference sequence). The CDR3 is made up of 15 amino acids. The V and J ends lost 4 bases and 5 bases, in that order; junction bases with no gene match: 7. The DNA of the CDR3 is TGTGCCAGCAGTTCACCCGGGACAGTAACCGGGGAGCTGTTTTTT. This sequence encodes CASSSPGTVTGELFF.

This chain uses TRBV3-1 (or the pseudogene TRBV3-2) with TRBJ2-1; 9 bases are a match to TRBD2. Germline V gives CDR1 LGHDT, CDR2 YNNKEL (reference sequence). With 2 bases clipped from V and 8 bases from J, the junction kept 10 bases outside the gene matches. This CDR3 comprises 16 residues. DNA of the CDR3: TGTGCCAGCAGCCAATGGGCCAGCGGGAGGAGGGATGAGCAGTTCTTC. It translates to CASSQWASGRRDEQFF.

This clone was counted a few times. The chain has TRBV5-1 and TRBJ1-4, with D unresolved. CDR1 is SGHRS and CDR2 is YFSETQ in the germline V gene. The CDR3 consists of 15 residues. V was trimmed by 0 bases and J by 0 bases, leaving 6 bases between them. The CDR3 coding sequence is TGCGCCAGCAGCTTGGCCCCAACAACTAATGAAAAACTGTTTTTT. It encodes CASSLAPTTNEKLFF.

V usage is TRBV5-1 and J usage is TRBJ2-2; perhaps TRBD2 as D (5 bases). The germline gives CDR1 SGHRS, CDR2 YFSETQ. Trimming took off 5 bases at V and 0 bases at J, with 11 bases between the two ends. This CDR3 spans 15 amino acids. CDR3 loop: CASRADATNTGELFF. Written as DNA, the CDR3 is TGCGCCAGCAGAGCGGACGCAACGAACACCGGGGAGCTGTTTTTT.